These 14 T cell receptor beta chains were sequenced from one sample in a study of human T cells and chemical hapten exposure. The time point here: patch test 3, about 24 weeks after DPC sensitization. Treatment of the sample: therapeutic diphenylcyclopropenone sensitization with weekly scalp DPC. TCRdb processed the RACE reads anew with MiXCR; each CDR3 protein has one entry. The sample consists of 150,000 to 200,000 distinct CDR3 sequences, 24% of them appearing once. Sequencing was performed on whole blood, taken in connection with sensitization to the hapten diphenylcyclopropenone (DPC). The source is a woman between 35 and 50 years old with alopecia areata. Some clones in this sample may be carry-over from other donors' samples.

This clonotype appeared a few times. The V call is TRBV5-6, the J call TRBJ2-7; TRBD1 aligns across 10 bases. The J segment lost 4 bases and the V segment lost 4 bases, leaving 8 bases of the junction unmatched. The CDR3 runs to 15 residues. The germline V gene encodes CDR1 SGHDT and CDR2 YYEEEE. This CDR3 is CASSAMTGGVYEQYF. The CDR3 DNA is TGTGCCAGCAGCGCCATGACAGGGGGCGTTTACGAGCAGTACTTC.

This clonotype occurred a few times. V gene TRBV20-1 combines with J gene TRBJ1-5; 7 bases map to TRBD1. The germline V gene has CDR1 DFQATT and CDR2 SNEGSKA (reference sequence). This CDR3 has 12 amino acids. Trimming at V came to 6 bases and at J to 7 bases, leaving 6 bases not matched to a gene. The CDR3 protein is CSAHRGRQPQHF. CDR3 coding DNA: TGCAGTGCGCACAGGGGACGGCAGCCCCAGCATTTT.

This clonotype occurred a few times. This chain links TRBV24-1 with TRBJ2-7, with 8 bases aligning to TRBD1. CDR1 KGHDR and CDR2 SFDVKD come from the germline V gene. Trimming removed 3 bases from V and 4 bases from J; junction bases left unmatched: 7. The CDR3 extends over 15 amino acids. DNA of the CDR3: TGTGCCACCAGTGATCCCCGACAGGGGAGGTACGAGCAGTACTTC. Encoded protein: CATSDPRQGRYEQYF.

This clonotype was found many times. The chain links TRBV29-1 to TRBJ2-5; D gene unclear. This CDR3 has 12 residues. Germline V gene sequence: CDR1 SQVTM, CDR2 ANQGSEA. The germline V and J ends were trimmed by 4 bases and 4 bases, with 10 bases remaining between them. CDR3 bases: TGCAGCGTTGTTCTTGCAGGAGAGACCCAGTACTTC. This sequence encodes CSVVLAGETQYF. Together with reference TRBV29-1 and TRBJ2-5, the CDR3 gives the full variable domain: SAVISQKPSRDICQRGTSLTIQCQVDSQVTMMFWYRQQPGQSLTLIATANQGSEATYESGFVIDKFPISRPNLTFSTLTVSNMSPEDSSIYLCSVVLAGETQYFGPGTRLLVL.

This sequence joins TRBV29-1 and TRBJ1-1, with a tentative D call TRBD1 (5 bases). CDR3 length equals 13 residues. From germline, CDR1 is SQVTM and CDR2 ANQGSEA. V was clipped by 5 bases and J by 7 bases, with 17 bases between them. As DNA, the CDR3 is TGCAGCGTTTCGAAATTACTGGGGGATGAAGCTTTCTTT. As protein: CSVSKLLGDEAFF. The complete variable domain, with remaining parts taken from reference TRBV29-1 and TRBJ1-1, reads SAVISQKPSRDICQRGTSLTIQCQVDSQVTMMFWYRQQPGQSLTLIATANQGSEATYESGFVIDKFPISRPNLTFSTLTVSNMSPEDSSIYLCSVSKLLGDEAFFGQGTRLTVV.

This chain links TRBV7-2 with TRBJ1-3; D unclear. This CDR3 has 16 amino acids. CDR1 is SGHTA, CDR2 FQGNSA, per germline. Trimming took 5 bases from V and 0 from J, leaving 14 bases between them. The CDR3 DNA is TGTGCCAGCAGCCGAGTAGATTTTAGCTCTGGAAACACCATATATTTT. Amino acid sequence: CASSRVDFSSGNTIYF.

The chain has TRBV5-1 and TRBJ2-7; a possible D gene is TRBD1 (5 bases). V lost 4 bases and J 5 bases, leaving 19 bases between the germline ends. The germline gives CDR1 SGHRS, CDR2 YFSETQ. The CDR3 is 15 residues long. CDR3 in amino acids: CASSRDGQGFHEQYF. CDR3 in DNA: TGCGCCAGCAGCCGCGACGGACAAGGTTTTCACGAGCAGTACTTC. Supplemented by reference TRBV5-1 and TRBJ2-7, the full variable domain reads KAGVTQTPRYLIKTRGQQVTLSCSPISGHRSVSWYQQTPGQGLQFLFEYFSETQRNKGNFPGRFSGRQFSNSRSEMNVSTLELGDSALYLCASSRDGQGFHEQYFGPGTRLTVT.

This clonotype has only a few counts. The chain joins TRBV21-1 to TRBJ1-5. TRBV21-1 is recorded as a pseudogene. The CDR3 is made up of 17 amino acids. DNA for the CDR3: TGTGCCAGCAGCGGCCACAGGGACTACAGACTTAATCAGCCCCAGCATTTT. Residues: CASSGHRDYRLNQPQHF.

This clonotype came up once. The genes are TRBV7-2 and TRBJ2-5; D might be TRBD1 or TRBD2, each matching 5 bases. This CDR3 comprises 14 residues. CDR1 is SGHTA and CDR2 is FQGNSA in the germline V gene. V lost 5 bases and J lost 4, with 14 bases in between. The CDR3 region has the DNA TGTGCCAGCAGCACCAACTCAGGGAGAGAGACCCAGTACTTC. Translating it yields CASSTNSGRETQYF.

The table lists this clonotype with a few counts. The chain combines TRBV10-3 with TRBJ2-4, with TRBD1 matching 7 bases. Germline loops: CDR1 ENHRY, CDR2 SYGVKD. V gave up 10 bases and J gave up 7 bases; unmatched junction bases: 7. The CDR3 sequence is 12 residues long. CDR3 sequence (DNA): TGTGCCACCACAGGGGATTCGAACATTCAGTACTTC. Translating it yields CATTGDSNIQYF.

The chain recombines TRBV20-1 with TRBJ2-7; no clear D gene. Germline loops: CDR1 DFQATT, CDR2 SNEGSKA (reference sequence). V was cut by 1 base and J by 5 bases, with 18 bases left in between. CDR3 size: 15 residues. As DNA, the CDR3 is TGCAGTGCTAGAGGCTCGCGTCAATCAGCTCACGAGCAGTACTTC. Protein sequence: CSARGSRQSAHEQYF.

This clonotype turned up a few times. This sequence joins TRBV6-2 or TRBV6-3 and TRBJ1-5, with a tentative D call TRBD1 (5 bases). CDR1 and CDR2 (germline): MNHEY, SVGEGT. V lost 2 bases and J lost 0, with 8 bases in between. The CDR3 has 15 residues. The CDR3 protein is CASSYRDYSNQPQHF. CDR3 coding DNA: TGTGCCAGCAGTTACAGGGACTATAGCAATCAGCCCCAGCATTTT.

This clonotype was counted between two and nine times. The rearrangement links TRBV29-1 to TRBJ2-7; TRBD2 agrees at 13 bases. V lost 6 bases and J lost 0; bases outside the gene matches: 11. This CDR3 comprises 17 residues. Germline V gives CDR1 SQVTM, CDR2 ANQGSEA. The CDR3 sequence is CSVAAQWTSGSSYEQYF. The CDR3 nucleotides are TGCAGCGTCGCCGCCCAGTGGACTAGCGGGAGCTCCTACGAGCAGTACTTC.

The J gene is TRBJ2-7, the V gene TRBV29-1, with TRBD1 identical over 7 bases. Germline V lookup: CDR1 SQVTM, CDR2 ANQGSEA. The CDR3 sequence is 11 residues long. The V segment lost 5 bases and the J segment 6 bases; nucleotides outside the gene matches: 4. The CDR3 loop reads CSVNRGSEQYF. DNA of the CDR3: TGCAGCGTTAACAGGGGAAGCGAGCAGTACTTC.